One and the same sample provided the 24 T cell receptor beta chains below, sequenced in a study of blood T cell repertoires in COVID-19. Clones were read by immunoSEQ multiplex PCR, and TCRdb kept only the in-frame ones, dropping some. The sample yields tens of thousands of clones, 90% seen once. Source material: peripheral blood. The origin of the receptors is a man aged 50-60 years with active COVID-19.

The chain joins TRBV7-9 to TRBJ2-7; no reliable D call. The CDR3 is made up of 13 amino acids. From germline, CDR1 is SEHNR and CDR2 FQNEAQ (reference sequence). V was cut by 2 bases and J by 1 base, with 6 bases left in between. For the CDR3, the DNA is TGTGCCAGCAGCTTAAGCACGTCCTACGAGCAGTACTTC. This codes for CASSLSTSYEQYF.

The V gene is TRBV6-5, the J gene TRBJ2-5; 10 positions match TRBD1. CDR3 length equals 15 residues. In germline, CDR1 is MNHEY, CDR2 SVGAGI. Trimming cost V 1 base and J 5 bases; bases outside gene matches: 4. CDR3: CASSYLDRGWETQYF. The CDR3 nucleotides read TGTGCCAGCAGTTACTTGGACAGGGGGTGGGAGACCCAGTACTTC.

The chain employs TRBV4-2 and TRBJ2-3; 12 bases are a match to TRBD2. The length of the CDR3 is 16 residues. Trimming took 4 bases from V and 2 from J; bases not matched to a gene: 4. The germline CDR1 and CDR2 sequences are LGHNA and YNFKEQ. The CDR3 DNA sequence: TGTGCCAGCAGCCGGACTAGCGGGGTAACCACAGATACGCAGTATTTT. Encoded protein: CASSRTSGVTTDTQYF.

This chain joins TRBV7-9 and TRBJ1-4, with TRBD1 identical over 8 bases. The junction had 8 bases not matched to a gene; V was cut back by 3 bases and J by 8 bases. In germline, CDR1 is SEHNR, CDR2 FQNEAQ (reference sequence). CDR3 length: 15 residues. The chain's CDR3 is CASSLFTGGGEKLFF. The CDR3 coding sequence is TGTGCCAGCAGCTTGTTTACAGGGGGAGGCGAAAAACTGTTTTTT.

The rearrangement links TRBV5-1 to TRBJ2-7; D gene unclear. The V end was cut by 2 bases, the J end by 0 bases, with 18 bases between. The germline gives CDR1 SGHRS, CDR2 YFSETQ. The CDR3 runs to 17 residues. The CDR3 sequence is CASSLQSTRRNSYEQYF. CDR3 DNA sequence: TGCGCCAGCAGCTTACAGTCAACACGGCGTAACTCCTACGAGCAGTACTTC.

The chain links TRBV7-9 to TRBJ2-1; D gene ambiguous. The CDR3 covers 14 residues. Germline V lookup: CDR1 SEHNR, CDR2 FQNEAQ (reference sequence). With 1 base removed from V and 5 bases from J, the gap between germline ends came to 9 bases. CDR3 region: CASSLVGQNNEQFF. The CDR3 DNA reads as TGTGCCAGCAGCTTAGTGGGCCAGAACAATGAGCAGTTCTTC.

The J gene is TRBJ1-5, the V gene TRBV16, with 8 bases matching TRBD1. Germline-derived CDR1 and CDR2 are KGHSY and FQNENV. The CDR3 is made up of 14 amino acids. Germline trimming cut 5 bases from V and 7 bases from J; bases unmatched to any gene: 7. The CDR3 protein is CASSSDRGAQPQHF. CDR3 DNA: TGTGCCAGCAGCTCTGACAGGGGAGCCCAGCCCCAGCATTTT.

This chain uses TRBV7-2 with TRBJ1-1; the match to TRBD1 covers 9 bases. V trimming: 2 bases; J trimming: 7 bases; junction bases outside the gene matches: 11. Germline V gene lookup returns CDR1 SGHTA and CDR2 FQGNSA. This CDR3 spans 16 amino acids. The CDR3 coding sequence is TGTGCCAGCAGCTTATCCCTTTGGGACAGGGACCGTGAAGCTTTCTTT. It yields the protein CASSLSLWDRDREAFF.

The rearrangement links TRBV27 to TRBJ1-2; D gene uncertain. The CDR3 contains 14 residues. The germline V gene encodes CDR1 MNHEY and CDR2 SMNVEV (reference sequence). Deletions cut 3 bases from V and 7 bases from J, with 15 bases between. The chain's CDR3 is CASSFTPGRGGYTF. The CDR3 bases are TGTGCCAGCAGTTTCACCCCGGGTCGGGGTGGCTACACCTTC.

J is TRBJ2-3 and V is TRBV3-1 (or the pseudogene TRBV3-2), with 14 nucleotides matching TRBD2. Germline CDR1 reads LGHDT; CDR2 reads YNNKEL (reference sequence). The V gene end was trimmed by 2 bases and the J gene end by 1 base; junction bases not matched to a gene: 8. There are 19 residues in the CDR3. The CDR3 coding sequence is TGTGCCAGCAGCCAAAAAGGGACTAGCGGGGGCTATCGCACAGATACGCAGTATTTT. Translating gives CASSQKGTSGGYRTDTQYF.

This clone has just one count. The chain carries TRBV6-1 and TRBJ1-5; no clear D gene. The V gene lost 0 bases and the J gene lost 5 bases, with 8 bases spanning the gap. CDR1 and CDR2 from the germline V gene are MNHNS and SASEGT. The CDR3 runs 14 residues. This CDR3 reads CASSEAADYQPQHF. The CDR3 DNA sequence: TGTGCCAGCAGTGAAGCGGCAGACTATCAGCCCCAGCATTTT.

This clone was seen just once. This chain connects TRBV3-1 (or the pseudogene TRBV3-2) to TRBJ2-5, with 7 bases aligning to TRBD2. V was clipped by 1 base and J by 10 bases; unmatched bases: 6. The CDR3 consists of 13 residues. Germline V gene lookup returns CDR1 LGHDT and CDR2 YNNKEL (reference sequence). CDR3 amino acids: CASSQGRAGSQYF. The CDR3 DNA reads TGTGCCAGCAGCCAAGGAAGAGCGGGAAGCCAGTACTTC.

This chain connects TRBV7-2 to TRBJ2-2; TRBD1 matches 9 bases. The V gene's germline CDR1 is SGHTA and CDR2 FQGNSA. CDR3 length: 14 residues. Unmatched junction bases numbered 6, after V lost 5 bases and J lost 8 bases. The CDR3 DNA reads TGTGCCAGCAGCCTAGGGACAGGGTCTGGGGAGCTGTTTTTT. Protein sequence: CASSLGTGSGELFF.

This clone has just one count. The chain recombines TRBV10-1 with TRBJ1-6; D is possibly TRBD1 (5 bases). This CDR3 has 13 amino acids. Germline CDR1 reads WNHNN; CDR2 reads SYGVQD (reference sequence). V lost 6 bases and J lost 6, with 9 bases in between. The CDR3 spells CASSRTSNSPLHF. The CDR3 coding sequence is TGCGCCAGCAGCCGGACAAGTAATTCACCCCTCCACTTT.

V gene TRBV5-6 combines with J gene TRBJ1-2; possibly TRBD1 for D (5 bases). CDR1 is SGHDT, CDR2 YYEEEE, per germline. The CDR3 loop spans 12 amino acids. V was trimmed by 7 bases and J by 4 bases, leaving 11 bases between them. The CDR3 reads CASGTRSYGYTF. CDR3 coding DNA: TGTGCCAGCGGGACTCGGAGCTATGGCTACACCTTC. Full variable domain (outside the CDR3, taken from reference TRBV5-6 and TRBJ1-2): DAGVTQSPTHLIKTRGQQVTLRCSPKSGHDTVSWYQQALGQGPQFIFQYYEEEERQRGNFPDRFSGHQFPNYSSELNVNALLLGDSALYLCASGTRSYGYTFGSGTRLTVV.

The chain is built from TRBV4-1 and TRBJ1-3; D uncertain. The CDR3 extends over 16 amino acids. V lost 1 base and J lost 0, with 10 bases in between. Germline CDR1 MGHRA, CDR2 YSYEKL. The CDR3 DNA reads TGCGCCAGCAGCCAAGGGAGTGTCCTCTCTGGAAACACCATATATTTT. Translating it yields CASSQGSVLSGNTIYF.

This chain connects TRBV19 to TRBJ2-5; a possible D gene is TRBD1 (6 bases). This CDR3 is 14 amino acids long. In germline, CDR1 is LNHDA, CDR2 SQIVND (reference sequence). Trimming cost V 4 bases and J 4 bases, with 13 bases left between them. The DNA of the CDR3 is TGTGCCAGTAGTAGCCAGGGGTTAGGAGAGACCCAGTACTTC. Protein product: CASSSQGLGETQYF.

The chain has TRBV7-2 and TRBJ1-3, with 7 bases lining up with TRBD1. The V segment lost 8 bases and the J segment 2 bases; nucleotides outside the gene matches: 6. The CDR3 spans 14 residues. CDR1 SGHTA and CDR2 FQGNSA come from the germline V gene. The CDR3 protein is CASGYDRAGNTIYF. In DNA form, the CDR3 reads TGTGCCAGCGGTTATGACAGGGCTGGAAACACCATATATTTT.

The sample holds a few counts of this clone. The V and J genes are TRBV28 and TRBJ2-7; 10 nucleotides match TRBD1. Trimming at V came to 6 bases and at J to 6 bases, leaving 5 bases not matched to a gene. The CDR3 extends over 13 amino acids. CDR1 and CDR2 (germline): MDHEN, SYDVKM. The CDR3 coding sequence is TGTGCCAGCAGGGACAGGGGGGTGTCCGAGCAGTACTTC. Its translation: CASRDRGVSEQYF.

The chain uses TRBV5-1 and TRBJ2-7, with 10 bases identical to TRBD1. The CDR3 runs to 14 residues. V lost 4 bases, J lost 1 base, and 2 bases stayed unmatched. Per the germline V gene, CDR1 is SGHRS and CDR2 is YFSETQ. CDR3 loop: CASSRDRGSYEQYF. As DNA, the CDR3 is TGCGCCAGCAGCCGGGACAGGGGTTCCTACGAGCAGTACTTC.

CDR3 protein: CASSGTRRAGNEQFF. The CDR3 nucleotides read TGTGCCAGCAGTGGGACTAGACGAGCAGGCAATGAGCAGTTCTTC. This sequence joins TRBV6-4 and TRBJ2-1, with 7 bases lining up with TRBD2. CDR1 and CDR2 from the germline V gene are MRHNA and SNTAGT. The V and J ends lost 4 bases and 6 bases, in that order; junction bases with no gene match: 9. The CDR3 loop spans 15 amino acids.

This clone was recorded only once. This sequence joins TRBV5-1 and TRBJ2-7; D gene unclear. Germline-derived CDR1 and CDR2 are SGHRS and YFSETQ. V lost 2 bases and J lost 0, with 9 bases in between. This CDR3 has 14 amino acids. CDR3 in amino acids: CASSFQQISYEQYF. CDR3 bases: TGCGCCAGCAGCTTCCAACAGATCTCCTACGAGCAGTACTTC.

V and J are TRBV28 and TRBJ2-3; D is undetermined. Germline V gives CDR1 MDHEN, CDR2 SYDVKM. This CDR3 has 13 amino acids. V gave up 4 bases and J gave up 2 bases, with 7 bases separating them. The CDR3 loop reads CASSSQNTDTQYF. The CDR3 nucleotides read TGTGCCAGCAGTTCCCAGAACACAGATACGCAGTATTTT.

Here the CDR3 reads CASSQRGPPGEQFF. For the CDR3, the DNA is TGTGCCAGCAGCCAGCGGGGGCCCCCCGGTGAGCAGTTCTTC. The chain is built from TRBV14 and TRBJ2-1; TRBD2 is a possible D gene (7 bases). Germline CDR1 reads SGHDN; CDR2 reads FVKESK. The ends were cut back, 3 bases at V and 9 bases at J, with 15 bases in the middle. The CDR3 spans 14 residues.